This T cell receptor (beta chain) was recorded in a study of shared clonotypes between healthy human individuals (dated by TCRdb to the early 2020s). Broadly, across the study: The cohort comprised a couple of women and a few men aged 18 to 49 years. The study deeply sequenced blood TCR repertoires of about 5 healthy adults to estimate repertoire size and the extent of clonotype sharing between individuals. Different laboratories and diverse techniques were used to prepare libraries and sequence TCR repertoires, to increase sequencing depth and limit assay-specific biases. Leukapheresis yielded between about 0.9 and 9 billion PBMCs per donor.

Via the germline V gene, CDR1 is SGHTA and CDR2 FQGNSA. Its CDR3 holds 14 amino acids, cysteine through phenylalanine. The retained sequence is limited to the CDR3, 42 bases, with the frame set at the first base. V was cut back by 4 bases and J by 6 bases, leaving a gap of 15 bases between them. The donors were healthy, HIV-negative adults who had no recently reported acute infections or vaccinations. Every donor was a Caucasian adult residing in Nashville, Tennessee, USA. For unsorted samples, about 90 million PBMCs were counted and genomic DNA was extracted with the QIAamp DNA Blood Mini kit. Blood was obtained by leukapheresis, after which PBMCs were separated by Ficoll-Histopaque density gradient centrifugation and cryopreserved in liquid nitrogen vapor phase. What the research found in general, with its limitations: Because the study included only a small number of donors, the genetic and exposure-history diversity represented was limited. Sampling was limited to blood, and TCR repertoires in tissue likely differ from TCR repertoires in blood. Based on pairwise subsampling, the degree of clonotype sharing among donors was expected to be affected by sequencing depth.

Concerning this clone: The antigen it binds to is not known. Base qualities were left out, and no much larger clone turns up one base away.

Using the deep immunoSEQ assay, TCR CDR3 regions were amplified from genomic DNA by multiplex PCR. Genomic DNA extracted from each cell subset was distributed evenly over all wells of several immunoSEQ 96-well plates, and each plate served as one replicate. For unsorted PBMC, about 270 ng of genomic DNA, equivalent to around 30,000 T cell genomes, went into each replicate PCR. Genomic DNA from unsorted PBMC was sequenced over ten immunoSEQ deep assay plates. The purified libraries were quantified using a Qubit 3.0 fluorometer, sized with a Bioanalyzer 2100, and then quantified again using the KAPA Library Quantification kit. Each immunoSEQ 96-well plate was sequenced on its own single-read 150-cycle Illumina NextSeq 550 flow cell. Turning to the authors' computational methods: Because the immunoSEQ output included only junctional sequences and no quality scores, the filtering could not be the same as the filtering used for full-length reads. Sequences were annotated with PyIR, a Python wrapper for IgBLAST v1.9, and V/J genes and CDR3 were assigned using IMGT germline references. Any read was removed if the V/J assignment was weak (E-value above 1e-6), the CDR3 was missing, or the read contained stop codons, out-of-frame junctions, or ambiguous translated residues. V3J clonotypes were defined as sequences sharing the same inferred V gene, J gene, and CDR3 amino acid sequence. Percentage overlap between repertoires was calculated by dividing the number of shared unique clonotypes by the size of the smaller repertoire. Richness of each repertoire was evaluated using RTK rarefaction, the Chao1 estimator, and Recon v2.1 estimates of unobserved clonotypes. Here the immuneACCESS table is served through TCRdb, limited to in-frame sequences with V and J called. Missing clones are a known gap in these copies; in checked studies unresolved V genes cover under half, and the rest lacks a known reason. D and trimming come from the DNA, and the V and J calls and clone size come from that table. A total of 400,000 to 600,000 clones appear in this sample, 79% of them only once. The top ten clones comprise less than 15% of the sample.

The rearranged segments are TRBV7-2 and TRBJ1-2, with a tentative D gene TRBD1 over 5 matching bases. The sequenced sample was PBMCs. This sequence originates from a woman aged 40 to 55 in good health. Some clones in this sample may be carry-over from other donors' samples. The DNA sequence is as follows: TGTGCCAGCAGCTCAAACCGGGGGGGTAATGGCTACACCTTC. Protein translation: CASSSNRGGNGYTF.